This T cell receptor (beta chain) was sequenced in a study of blood T cells in healthy people across ages. A J-beta primer mix and a sample-barcoded 5' primer were used in a second PCR of roughly 6 to 12 cycles. Via MiXCR, TCRdb re-called the 5' RACE reads, giving one row per CDR3 protein. The sample yields more than 450,000 distinct CDR3 sequences, 27% seen once. The CDR3 sequence is 12 residues long. From germline, CDR1 is SNHLY and CDR2 FYNNEI. V was clipped by 8 bases and J by 5 bases; unmatched bases: 5. These data were also filed under a second study, of T cells of mothers and their children.

The specimen sequenced was blood. The J gene is TRBJ1-2, the V gene TRBV2; 7 bases agree with TRBD1. This clonotype was sampled from a boy aged 2 to 10 in good health. Here the CDR3 reads CASDREGYGYTF. In DNA form, the CDR3 reads TGTGCCAGCGACAGGGAGGGTTATGGCTACACCTTC.